These 22 T cell receptor beta chains were all obtained from the same sample, sequenced in a study of T cell clonality in common variable immunodeficiency. Method: immunoSEQ multiplex PCR; TCRdb's copy keeps in-frame clones and lacks some. The sample counts 52,000 or so clones, none seen once; the ten largest own around 0.82%. Sequencing was carried out using peripheral blood mononuclear cells. The source is a person aged 18-70 years in good health.

The table lists this clone with many counts. The CDR3 end lies 3 residues beyond the end of the read and is filled in from the germline J gene. The genes are TRBV2 and TRBJ1-2; D call uncertain. The CDR3 covers 13 residues. Trimming took off 1 base at V and 6 bases at J, with 9 bases between the two ends. Germline values: CDR1 SNHLY, CDR2 FYNNEI. Incomplete CDR3 DNA: TGTGCCAGCAGTGAAGGCAGTTTTCATGGC. It encodes CASSEGSFHG. The whole CDR3 sequence is CASSEGSFHGYTF.

This clone was seen ten or more times. The read stops 3 residues short of the end of the CDR3; the missing end is completed from the germline J gene. V and J are TRBV2 and TRBJ2-5; no definite D call. Trimming removed 6 bases at V and 3 bases at J, with 11 bases between. This CDR3 is built from 13 residues. Germline-derived CDR1 and CDR2 are SNHLY and FYNNEI. The CDR3 is CASRWAWEETQYF. Partial CDR3 DNA: TGTGCCAGCAGGTGGGCCTGGGAAGAGACC.

In its sample, this clone was seen many times. The sequence runs out 3 residues before the end of the CDR3; the remainder is reconstructed from the germline J gene. The chain uses TRBV20-1 and TRBJ2-3; TRBD2 agrees at 9 bases. The CDR3 runs to 14 residues. V trimming: 5 bases; J trimming: 3 bases; junction bases outside the gene matches: 6. From germline, CDR1 is DFQATT and CDR2 SNEGSKA (reference sequence). The CDR3 here is CSAHLAGLTDTQYF. The covered CDR3 bases are TGCAGTGCTCATCTAGCGGGATTAACAGATACG.

This clone was detected ten times or more. Sequencing ends 3 residues short of the CDR3 end; the germline J gene provides the rest. The chain links TRBV7-3 to TRBJ2-3; a possible D gene is TRBD2 (6 bases). Trimming took off 5 bases at V and 5 bases at J, with 17 bases between the two ends. CDR1 and CDR2 (germline): SGHTA, FQGTGA. The CDR3 has 15 amino acids. This chain's CDR3 is CASSLSGGQGDTQYF. CDR3 DNA, as far as it was read: TGTGCCAGCAGCCTTAGCGGTGGCCAGGGAGATACG.

This clone has a count of ten or more. Sequencing ends 3 residues short of the CDR3 end; the germline J gene provides the rest. The V call is TRBV20-1, the J call TRBJ2-1, with 11 bases aligning to TRBD2. Germline CDR1 is DFQATT and CDR2 is SNEGSKA (reference sequence). The CDR3 runs to 13 residues. J lost 9 bases, V lost 4 bases, and 5 bases had no gene match. The CDR3 loop is CSATLAGAGEQFF. Incomplete CDR3 DNA: TGCAGTGCTACACTAGCGGGAGCCGGTGAG.

This clone was counted ten times or more. The read comes to an end 3 residues before the CDR3 does, leaving the germline J gene to fill in the end. The rearrangement joins TRBV29-1 to TRBJ1-1, with D uncertain. This CDR3 is built from 14 residues. The germline CDR1 and CDR2 sequences are SQVTM and ANQGSEA. CDR3 region: CSVNWIEPRLGAFF. The CDR3 bases that were read are TGCAGCGTCAATTGGATTGAGCCTAGGCTGGGA.

This clone was recorded at least ten times. The read comes to an end 3 residues before the CDR3 does, leaving the germline J gene to fill in the end. V gene TRBV5-1 combines with J gene TRBJ2-1; D remains unclear. Germline CDR1 is SGHRS and CDR2 is YFSETQ. Trimming pared 1 base from V and 6 bases from J, leaving 17 bases between. There are 16 residues in the CDR3. CDR3 DNA, as far as it was read: TGCGCCAGCAGCTTGAGGAGCAGGCCTAAGGGCAATGAG. Protein sequence: CASSLRSRPKGNE. From start to end, the CDR3 is CASSLRSRPKGNEQFF.

This clone was found many times. One junction end disagrees with the germline gene, perhaps due to a read error. The read ends 3 residues before the CDR3 terminus; that terminus is restored from the germline J gene. The chain has TRBV4-2 and TRBJ1-2, with D hard to call. This CDR3 is built from 16 residues. Per germline, CDR1 LGHNA and CDR2 YNFKEQ. CDR3 DNA (partial): TGCGCCAGCAGCCAAGGGCCCGGGGTCTTGTCCTATGGC. Encoded protein: CASSQGPGVLSYG. The full CDR3 protein is CASSQGPGVLSYGYTF.

At least ten counts were recorded for this clone. The CDR3 spells CASTQGLAGVEQFF. The CDR3 DNA, read in part, is TGTGCCAGCACCCAGGGACTAGCGGGAGTTGAG. This chain uses TRBV9 with TRBJ2-1; 14 bases match TRBD2. Coverage ceases 3 residues before the CDR3 finishes, and the germline J gene fills in the end. This CDR3 region has 14 residues. V lost 6 bases to trimming and J lost 9 bases; unmatched junction nucleotides: 5. The germline V gene has CDR1 SGDLS and CDR2 YYNGEE.

In regard to this clone: The sequenced fragment ends 3 residues before the CDR3 boundary, so the rest is inferred from the germline J gene. The chain employs TRBV19 and TRBJ1-5; 8 bases are shared with TRBD1. The germline gives CDR1 LNHDA, CDR2 SQIVND (reference sequence). The CDR3 contains 14 residues. The DNA read from the CDR3 is TGTGCCAGTAGTATCACAGGGGGGACAGATCCC. Encoded protein: CASSITGGTDP. The full CDR3 protein is CASSITGGTDPQHF.

CDR3: CASSETQIDYGQYF. CDR3 bases read: TGTGCCAGCAGTGAGACCCAGATTGACTATGGT. The chain uses TRBV6-1 and TRBJ2-4, with D maybe TRBD2 (5 bases). The CDR3 end falls 3 residues outside the read, so it is completed with the germline J gene. The CDR3 runs 14 residues. The germline gives CDR1 MNHNS, CDR2 SASEGT.

This clone occurred many times. The CDR3 extends 3 residues past the end of the read, so its final part is completed from the germline J gene. The chain uses TRBV12-3 or TRBV12-4 and TRBJ2-4, with D hard to call. CDR3 length: 15 amino acids. V lost 3 bases and J lost 6, with 15 bases in between. The sequenced part of the CDR3 DNA is TGTGCCAGCAGTTTGTCGAGGCCGAATTCAAACATT. Its protein is CASSLSRPNSNI. The full CDR3 sequence reads CASSLSRPNSNIQYF.

This clone was recorded many times. The CDR3 is cut off 3 residues early in the read; its end comes from the germline J gene. The chain recombines TRBV30 with TRBJ2-6; tentatively, D is TRBD1 (6 bases). CDR3 length: 16 residues. The germline V gene encodes CDR1 GTSNPN and CDR2 SVGIG (reference sequence). Trimming took off 3 bases at V and 0 bases at J, with 12 bases between the two ends. The covered CDR3 bases are TGTGCCTGGAGCCGAACAGGGCCCTCTGGGGCCAACGTC. Protein: CAWSRTGPSGANV. From start to end, the CDR3 is CAWSRTGPSGANVLTF.

Worth noting for this clone: The DNA ends 3 residues before the CDR3 does, and the rest of the CDR3 is filled in from the germline J gene. The V and J genes are TRBV19 and TRBJ1-2; D is possibly TRBD1 (5 bases). Germline lookup yields CDR1 LNHDA and CDR2 SQIVND (reference sequence). V lost 9 bases to trimming and J lost 1 base, with 12 bases between them. CDR3 length: 13 amino acids. The CDR3 bases that were read are TGTGCCAGCAACTGGGGACTTAACTATGGC. Its translation: CASNWGLNYG. The complete CDR3 protein is CASNWGLNYGYTF. Drawing the rest from reference TRBV19 and TRBJ1-2, the complete variable domain is DGGITQSPKYLFRKEGQNVTLSCEQNLNHDAMYWYRQDPGQGLRLIYYSQIVNDFQKGDIAEGYSVSREKKESFPLTVTSAQKNPTAFYLCASNWGLNYGYTFGSGTRLTVV.

This clone has a count of ten or more. The read gets to within 3 residues of the CDR3 end, and the germline J gene fills in the rest. This chain joins TRBV19 and TRBJ1-2; no clear D gene. The CDR3 extends over 13 amino acids. Germline CDR1 is LNHDA and CDR2 is SQIVND (reference sequence). The CDR3 here is CASSKAEGGGYTF. The covered CDR3 bases are TGTGCCAGTAGTAAGGCCGAAGGCGGCGGC.

This clone was observed at least ten times. Read data end 3 residues before the CDR3 end; the end is taken from the germline J gene. The rearrangement uses TRBV10-3 and TRBJ2-1; 7 bases align to TRBD1. The CDR3 has 15 residues. The V and J ends lost 5 bases and 6 bases, in that order; junction bases with no gene match: 10. Germline V lookup: CDR1 ENHRY, CDR2 SYGVKD. The DNA read from the CDR3 is TGTGCCATCAGTCCAGCTTTACAGGGGATCAATGAG. Translating it yields CAISPALQGINE. From start to end, the CDR3 is CAISPALQGINEQFF.

This clone was detected ten times or more. The read stops 3 residues short of the end of the CDR3; the missing end is completed from the germline J gene. V gene TRBV29-1 combines with J gene TRBJ2-2, with TRBD1 as a possible D gene (6 bases). Germline CDR1 reads SQVTM; CDR2 reads ANQGSEA. Trimming pared 0 bases from V and 2 bases from J, leaving 13 bases between. This CDR3 has 16 amino acids. CDR3: CSVEDRAGTNTGELFF. CDR3 DNA, as far as it was read: TGCAGCGTTGAAGATCGGGCAGGGACAAACACCGGGGAG.

This clone was detected ten times or more. The read comes to an end 3 residues before the CDR3 does, leaving the germline J gene to fill in the end. The chain employs TRBV12-3 or TRBV12-4 and TRBJ1-1; a weak D match, TRBD1 (6 bases). The CDR3 spans 14 residues. V was shortened by 3 bases and J by 5 bases, with 13 bases between the two germline ends. The covered CDR3 bases are TGTGCCAGCAGTTTGTCTCCCAGGGGTACTGAA. It specifies CASSLSPRGTE. In full, the CDR3 is CASSLSPRGTEAFF.

This clone was seen at least ten times. The CDR3 end is not reached by the read, which stops 3 residues before it; the germline J gene fills it in. The chain links TRBV10-3 to TRBJ1-4, with D possibly being TRBD1 (6 bases). Germline V CDR1 and CDR2: ENHRY, SYGVKD. The CDR3 loop spans 13 amino acids. CDR3: CAIAGAEDSPLFF. The CDR3 DNA, read in part, is TGTGCCATCGCAGGGGCTGAGGATTCACCA.

This clone was detected ten times or more. The CDR3 extends 3 residues past the end of the read, so its final part is completed from the germline J gene. The chain recombines TRBV6-2 or TRBV6-3 with TRBJ1-5; weak D call: TRBD1 (5 bases). Germline V gene sequence: CDR1 MNHEY, CDR2 SVGEGT. The CDR3 has 16 amino acids. V lost 4 bases and J 3 bases, leaving 16 bases between the germline ends. Here the CDR3 reads CASSFRSAGPNQPQHF. CDR3 DNA (partial): TGTGCCAGCAGTTTTCGCTCAGCAGGGCCCAATCAGCCC.

This clone was detected ten times or more. The read ends 3 residues shy of where the CDR3 ends; the end is completed using the germline J gene. The V gene is TRBV5-1, the J gene TRBJ2-1; 7 bases align to TRBD2. J lost 3 bases, V lost 2 bases, and 2 bases had no gene match. The germline V gene encodes CDR1 SGHRS and CDR2 YFSETQ. The CDR3 length is 14 residues. The CDR3 bases that were read are TGCGCCAGCAGCTTTGGGGGGGGCTACAATGAG. Its protein product is CASSFGGGYNE. Given in full, the CDR3 is CASSFGGGYNEQFF. Supplemented by reference TRBV5-1 and TRBJ2-1, the full variable domain reads KAGVTQTPRYLIKTRGQQVTLSCSPISGHRSVSWYQQTPGQGLQFLFEYFSETQRNKGNFPGRFSGRQFSNSRSEMNVSTLELGDSALYLCASSFGGGYNEQFFGPGTRLTVL.

This clone was seen ten or more times. The CDR3 bases that were read are TGTGCCAGCAGCCAAGATTACAGGAAATCCTATAATTCACCC. Translation: CASSQDYRKSYNSP. Given in full, the CDR3 is CASSQDYRKSYNSPLHF. The chain combines TRBV3-1 (or the pseudogene TRBV3-2) with TRBJ1-6, with D tentatively TRBD1 (5 bases). The CDR3 end falls 3 residues outside the read, so it is completed with the germline J gene. Germline lookup yields CDR1 LGHDT and CDR2 YNNKEL (reference sequence). The V end lost 0 bases, the J end lost 1 base, and 10 bases lay between the germline ends. The CDR3 contains 17 residues.